The 2 T cell receptor beta chains below were found in one sample sequenced in a study of T cells in Graves' hyperthyroidism and ophthalmopathy. RNA transcripts were the template for amplifying TCR beta CDR3 regions. The study used the HTBI primer set for a first-round RT-PCR of the TCR CDR3. TCRdb recomputed calls from the multiplex PCR reads with MiXCR, one row per CDR3 protein. The profile shows approximately 330,000 distinct CDR3 sequences, under 25% of them singletons. Sequencing was done on a sample of blood. The receptors derive from a woman between 50 and 59 years old with Graves' hyperthyroidism.

This clonotype occurred many times. The rearrangement uses TRBV20-1 and TRBJ2-7; 12 positions match TRBD2. Trimming took 3 bases from V and 1 from J; bases not matched to a gene: 13. This CDR3 is built from 18 residues. The germline CDR1 and CDR2 sequences are DFQATT and SNEGSKA (reference sequence). In nucleotides, the CDR3 is TGCAGTGCTAGGTCCCGGGGACTTACTAGCGGGAGGTCCTACGAGCAGTACTTC. Translation gives CSARSRGLTSGRSYEQYF.

Ten or more counts support this clonotype. J is TRBJ2-1 and V is TRBV2; D unclear. Looked up from germline, CDR1 is SNHLY and CDR2 is FYNNEI. V lost 4 bases to trimming and J lost 9 bases, with 10 bases between them. This CDR3 has 12 amino acids. CDR3 region: CASSGRLGEQFF. CDR3 bases: TGTGCCAGCAGTGGAAGGCTGGGTGAGCAGTTCTTC.